Each of the 20 T cell receptor beta chains below was sequenced from the same sample in a study of blood T cell repertoires in COVID-19. This table comes from immunoSEQ multiplex PCR, and its TCRdb copy is limited to in-frame clones, with some not included. The sample has 200,000 to 300,000 clones; 87% are singletons. The sample comprised PBMCs or T cells enriched from blood (not recorded which). These receptors were taken from a woman between 25 and 40 years old with acute COVID-19.

This clone was recorded once. CDR3: CATSRDPQNNQPQHF. Written as DNA, the CDR3 is TGTGCCACCAGCAGAGACCCACAGAACAATCAGCCCCAGCATTTT. The chain recombines TRBV15 with TRBJ1-5; D is undetermined. Germline CDR1 and CDR2: LNHNV and YYDKDF (reference sequence). The CDR3 consists of 15 residues. Trimming cost V 0 bases and J 3 bases, with 9 bases left between them.

The V call is TRBV4-1, the J call TRBJ1-5; D perhaps matches TRBD1 (5 bases). The germline V gene has CDR1 MGHRA and CDR2 YSYEKL. The V gene lost 4 bases and the J gene lost 5 bases, with 12 bases spanning the gap. The CDR3 has 14 residues. In nucleotides, the CDR3 is TGCGCCAGCAGCCGGAGGGGCTTCGATCAGCCCCAGCATTTT. Residues: CASSRRGFDQPQHF.

CDR3 loop: CASSLAGVSYEQYF. CDR3 DNA: TGTGCCAGCAGCTTAGCGGGAGTATCCTACGAGCAGTACTTC. The chain couples TRBV7-6 to TRBJ2-7; a possible D gene is TRBD2 (5 bases). V shed 0 bases and J shed 1 base, with 7 bases lying between them. CDR3 size: 14 residues. Germline CDR1 SGHVS, CDR2 FNYEAQ.

CDR3: CAWATGLDTEAFF. The DNA for the CDR3 is TGTGCCTGGGCTACAGGGCTGGACACTGAAGCTTTCTTT. V is TRBV30 and J is TRBJ1-1; D may be TRBD1 (6 bases). With 5 bases removed from V and 3 bases from J, the gap between germline ends came to 13 bases. This CDR3 contains 13 residues. Germline V gene sequence: CDR1 GTSNPN, CDR2 SVGIG (reference sequence). The full variable domain, completed using reference TRBV30 and TRBJ1-1, is SQTIHQWPATLVQPVGSPLSLECTVEGTSNPNLYWYRQAAGRGLQLLFYSVGIGQISSEVPQNLSASRPQDRQFILSSKKLLLSDSGFYLCAWATGLDTEAFFGQGTRLTVV.

The chain carries TRBV7-8 and TRBJ1-2, with 10 bases that match TRBD1. From germline, CDR1 is SGHVS and CDR2 FQNEAQ. There are 15 residues in the CDR3. Trimming cost V 5 bases and J 8 bases; bases outside gene matches: 11. The CDR3 region is CASSPGQGRSGGYTF. The CDR3 region has the DNA TGTGCCAGCAGCCCGGGACAGGGGAGATCGGGAGGCTACACCTTC.

Concerning this clone itself: The junction and the germline gene differ at one end; a read error may be behind it. The CDR3 DNA follows: TGTGCCAGCAGCATAGCCCCCGAGACTAGCAACACCGGGGAGCTGTTTTTT. The encoded protein is CASSIAPETSNTGELFF. The chain joins TRBV7-6 to TRBJ2-2; 7 nucleotides line up with TRBD2. The CDR3 has 17 amino acids. In germline, CDR1 is SGHVS, CDR2 FNYEAQ.

The V and J genes are TRBV5-1 and TRBJ2-3; 7 bases fit TRBD2. The CDR3 length is 17 residues. From germline, CDR1 is SGHRS and CDR2 YFSETQ. The junction had 7 bases not matched to a gene; V was cut back by 0 bases and J by 0 bases. CDR3 sequence: CASSLARGVPSTDTQYF. The CDR3 DNA follows: TGCGCCAGCAGCTTGGCCCGGGGGGTCCCTAGCACAGATACGCAGTATTTT.

Written as DNA, the CDR3 is TGTGCCAGCAGCAAAACCGCAACTCCTCTCGAGCAGTACTTC. Translating it yields CASSKTATPLEQYF. The rearrangement uses TRBV6-2 or TRBV6-3 and TRBJ2-7, with no clear D. This CDR3 contains 14 residues. Germline CDR1 and CDR2: MNHEY and SVGEGT. Trimming shortened V by 6 bases and J by 6 bases, and 18 bases separated the two germline ends.

The chain links TRBV19 to TRBJ1-2; TRBD1 matches at 9 bases. The CDR3 sequence is 15 residues long. Losses at the gene ends were 10 bases for V and 2 bases for J; bases not matched to a gene: 11. CDR1 and CDR2 (germline): LNHDA, SQIVND (reference sequence). The CDR3 region has the DNA TGTGCCACCTCGGACAGGGGCCGCTCAAACTATGGCTACACCTTC. Translating gives CATSDRGRSNYGYTF.

A single count supports this clone. The chain links TRBV19 to TRBJ1-5; D remains ambiguous. Trimming shortened V by 2 bases and J by 7 bases, and 9 bases separated the two germline ends. The CDR3 is 13 residues long. The germline CDR1 and CDR2 sequences are LNHDA and SQIVND (reference sequence). CDR3 amino acids: CASSIRRLQPQHF. Here the CDR3 DNA reads TGTGCCAGTAGTATACGGAGATTACAGCCCCAGCATTTT. Using reference TRBV19 and TRBJ1-5 for the parts outside the CDR3, the full variable domain is DGGITQSPKYLFRKEGQNVTLSCEQNLNHDAMYWYRQDPGQGLRLIYYSQIVNDFQKGDIAEGYSVSREKKESFPLTVTSAQKNPTAFYLCASSIRRLQPQHFGDGTRLSIL.

This chain uses TRBV10-3 with TRBJ2-3; D might be TRBD1 (5 bases). The germline CDR1 and CDR2 sequences are ENHRY and SYGVKD. The CDR3 is made up of 15 amino acids. V was pared by 7 bases and J by 0 bases, with 14 bases between. Written as DNA, the CDR3 is TGTGCCATCAACGGACAAAGAACTAGCACAGATACGCAGTATTTT. This gives the protein CAINGQRTSTDTQYF.

This chain connects TRBV5-6 to TRBJ1-2, with D tentatively TRBD1 (6 bases). The germline V gene has CDR1 SGHDT and CDR2 YYEEEE. This CDR3 spans 15 amino acids. Trimming took off 0 bases at V and 8 bases at J, with 17 bases between the two ends. CDR3 sequence: CASSLGQVDVLGYTF. In DNA form, the CDR3 reads TGTGCCAGCAGCTTGGGACAGGTCGACGTCTTAGGCTACACCTTC. Combining the CDR3 with reference TRBV5-6 and TRBJ1-2 gives the whole variable domain DAGVTQSPTHLIKTRGQQVTLRCSPKSGHDTVSWYQQALGQGPQFIFQYYEEEERQRGNFPDRFSGHQFPNYSSELNVNALLLGDSALYLCASSLGQVDVLGYTFGSGTRLTVV.

J is TRBJ2-2 and V is TRBV3-1 (or the pseudogene TRBV3-2), with D hard to call. V was clipped by 0 bases and J by 5 bases, with 4 bases between them. This CDR3 comprises 13 residues. Germline V gives CDR1 LGHDT, CDR2 YNNKEL (reference sequence). CDR3 DNA: TGTGCCAGCAGCCAAGACCCTACCGGGGAGCTGTTTTTT. Translating gives CASSQDPTGELFF.

The J gene is TRBJ2-7, the V gene TRBV7-2, with D unclear. Germline CDR1 SGHTA, CDR2 FQGNSA. The CDR3 loop spans 14 amino acids. V lost 5 bases and J lost 4, with 15 bases in between. CDR3 in amino acids: CASSPLKPSYEQYF. CDR3 nucleotide sequence: TGTGCCAGCAGCCCCCTCAAGCCTTCTTACGAGCAGTACTTC.

The V gene is TRBV5-1, the J gene TRBJ2-2, with a tentative D call TRBD2 (6 bases). CDR1 is SGHRS, CDR2 YFSETQ, per germline. The CDR3 consists of 15 residues. Trimming took 4 bases from V and 7 from J, leaving 17 bases between them. The DNA for the CDR3 is TGCGCCAGCAGCGTTAGCGACGCCGGGGGCGGGGAGCTGTTTTTT. Its translation is CASSVSDAGGGELFF.

The V gene is TRBV6-5, the J gene TRBJ1-3; the D is unclear. CDR1 is MNHEY and CDR2 is SVGAGI in the germline V gene. This CDR3 comprises 12 residues. V was pared by 7 bases and J by 0 bases, with 4 bases between. The CDR3 DNA is TGTGCCAGCATGGCCTCTGGAAACACCATATATTTT. It is translated as CASMASGNTIYF.

This clone occurred once. The rearrangement uses TRBV19 and TRBJ1-1; D gene uncertain. The CDR3 has 14 residues. CDR1 and CDR2 from the germline V gene are LNHDA and SQIVND (reference sequence). V gave up 3 bases and J gave up 0 bases, with 8 bases separating them. The CDR3 loop is CASSMAALNTEAFF. CDR3 nucleotides: TGTGCCAGTAGTATGGCGGCGTTGAACACTGAAGCTTTCTTT.

This chain uses TRBV10-3 with TRBJ1-5; D gene uncertain. The CDR3 spans 12 residues. Germline V lookup: CDR1 ENHRY, CDR2 SYGVKD. V was pared by 3 bases and J by 7 bases, with 7 bases between. CDR3 nucleotides: TGTGCCATCAGTGATGGCAGACAGCCCCAGCATTTT. Encoded protein: CAISDGRQPQHF.

This clone was seen once. This chain uses TRBV5-1 with TRBJ2-1, with D tentatively TRBD2 (5 bases). The germline V and J ends were trimmed by 4 bases and 8 bases, with 19 bases remaining between them. Per germline, CDR1 SGHRS and CDR2 YFSETQ. The CDR3 runs to 15 residues. The CDR3 reads CASSQVRTLVDEQFF. CDR3 bases: TGCGCCAGCAGCCAGGTTAGGACTTTGGTCGATGAGCAGTTCTTC. Full variable domain (outside the CDR3, taken from reference TRBV5-1 and TRBJ2-1): KAGVTQTPRYLIKTRGQQVTLSCSPISGHRSVSWYQQTPGQGLQFLFEYFSETQRNKGNFPGRFSGRQFSNSRSEMNVSTLELGDSALYLCASSQVRTLVDEQFFGPGTRLTVL.

This clone is a singleton in its sample. V is TRBV5-5 and J is TRBJ2-7; D may be TRBD1 (5 bases). Germline values: CDR1 SGHKS, CDR2 YYEKEE (reference sequence). The V end lost 3 bases, the J end lost 7 bases, and 14 bases lay between the germline ends. CDR3 length: 13 amino acids. CDR3 loop: CASSWTASGEQYF. The CDR3 DNA sequence: TGTGCCAGCAGCTGGACCGCGTCAGGGGAGCAGTACTTC.